Shown below are 24 T cell receptor beta chains from a single sample sequenced in a study of tissue T cells after allogeneic stem cell transplantation. This table comes from immunoSEQ multiplex PCR, and its TCRdb copy is limited to in-frame clones, with some not included. The profile shows some 1,400 clones, roughly half of them singletons. Stated time point: mouse harvest day 14 after allogeneic transplant. Each mouse received 10^7 T-cell-depleted marrow cells plus 10^6 splenic CD5+ T cells by tail vein. The specimen was liver tissue. The receptors were sampled from a female BALB/c mouse given C57BL/6 T cells with graft-versus-host disease after an allogeneic hematopoietic cell transplant.

For this clone: These gene names are mouse names. The sequenced part of the CDR3 DNA is TGTGCCTGGAGTTCTGGGGGGGCTAGTCAAAACACCTTGTAC. This codes for CAWSSGGASQNTLY. The CDR3 reads in full as CAWSSGGASQNTLYF. V is TRBV31 and J is TRBJ2-4, with 10 bases that match TRBD2. The CDR3 end lies 1 residue beyond the end of the read and is filled in from the germline J gene. CDR1 and CDR2 (germline): GKSSPN, SITVG. The V and J ends lost 2 bases and 0 bases, in that order; junction bases with no gene match: 2. This CDR3 region has 15 residues.

In the case of this clone: All gene names here are mouse names. The read falls 1 residue short of the CDR3 end, and the missing part is taken from the germline J gene. The rearrangement joins TRBV3 to TRBJ2-2, with D perhaps matching TRBD1 (5 bases). The CDR3 has 14 residues. CDR1 and CDR2 (germline): SNHLY, FYNGKV (reference sequence). V lost 3 bases and J 4 bases, leaving 9 bases between the germline ends. CDR3 sequence reads: CASSFGQSTGQLYF. CDR3 DNA, as far as it was read: TGTGCCAGCAGCTTTGGACAAAGCACCGGGCAGCTCTAC.

This clone was seen once. All gene names here are mouse names. Coverage ceases 1 residue before the CDR3 finishes, and the germline J gene fills in the end. The chain uses TRBV3 and TRBJ2-1, with 8 bases matching TRBD2. Per the germline V gene, CDR1 is SNHLY and CDR2 is FYNGKV (reference sequence). CDR3 length: 13 amino acids. The trim removed 8 bases at V and 3 bases at J, leaving 3 bases unmatched. CDR3 amino acids: CASGLGLYAEQFF. CDR3 DNA (partial): TGTGCCAGCGGACTGGGTCTCTATGCTGAGCAGTTC.

A word on this clone: Germline and genes here are mouse. Sequencing ends 1 residue short of the CDR3 end; the germline J gene provides the rest. The chain joins TRBV3 to TRBJ1-1; TRBD1 matches 8 bases. V trimming: 4 bases; J trimming: 1 base; junction bases outside the gene matches: 2. The germline V gene has CDR1 SNHLY and CDR2 FYNGKV (reference sequence). The CDR3 totals 14 residues. Incomplete CDR3 DNA: TGTGCCAGCAGCTCACAGGGGGGAAACACAGAAGTCTTC. Amino acid sequence: CASSSQGGNTEVF. The whole CDR3 protein is CASSSQGGNTEVFF.

Note on this clone: Gene names are mouse gene names. The read ends 1 residue shy of where the CDR3 ends; the end is completed using the germline J gene. The chain links TRBV16 to TRBJ1-1; 10 bases are shared with TRBD1. Germline-derived CDR1 and CDR2 are SGHSA and FRNQAP. The V segment lost 5 bases and the J segment 3 bases; nucleotides outside the gene matches: 3. This CDR3 region has 14 residues. This chain's CDR3 is CASSLGTGDTEVFF. CDR3 DNA, as far as it was read: TGTGCAAGCAGCCTCGGGACAGGGGACACAGAAGTCTTC.

Turning to this clone: The genes and germline here are from mouse. Read sequence stops 1 residue before the CDR3 end, and the germline J gene provides the missing end. This chain joins TRBV26 and TRBJ2-1, with D uncertain. V was trimmed by 2 bases and J by 1 base, leaving 3 bases between them. The CDR3 length is 13 residues. The germline V gene has CDR1 KGHPV and CDR2 FQNQEV (reference sequence). Here the CDR3 reads CASSLQNYAEQFF. The sequenced CDR3 bases are TGTGCCAGCAGTCTGCAGAACTATGCTGAGCAGTTC.

This clone counts as large. The genes and germline here are from mouse. The read terminates 1 residue before the CDR3 end, so the remaining end is supplied by the germline J gene. The chain joins TRBV13-3 to TRBJ2-1; 8 bases line up with TRBD1. The CDR3 is made up of 12 amino acids. CDR1 and CDR2 from the germline V gene are NNHDY and SYVADS. The junction had 1 base not matched to a gene; V was cut back by 7 bases and J by 4 bases. The CDR3 loop reads CASRDRYAEQFF. The CDR3 bases that were read are TGTGCCAGCCGGGACAGGTATGCTGAGCAGTTC.

On this clone itself: Germline and genes here are mouse. Read coverage stops 1 residue before the CDR3 terminus; the germline J gene supplies the remainder. The J gene is TRBJ2-1, the V gene TRBV3, with TRBD2 matching 9 bases. V was clipped by 0 bases and J by 4 bases; unmatched bases: 1. The CDR3 has 15 residues. Germline lookup yields CDR1 SNHLY and CDR2 FYNGKV (reference sequence). The CDR3: CASSLATGGYAEQFF. The CDR3 DNA, read in part, is TGTGCCAGCAGCTTAGCGACTGGGGGATATGCTGAGCAGTTC.

Details on this clone: Gene names are mouse gene names. The observed sequence ends 1 residue before the CDR3 terminus, with the missing tail filled in from the germline J gene. This chain joins TRBV26 and TRBJ2-2; D is undetermined. Trimming pared 2 bases from V and 1 base from J, leaving 5 bases between. Germline V CDR1 and CDR2: KGHPV, FQNQEV (reference sequence). The CDR3 sequence is 14 residues long. CDR3 bases read: TGTGCCAGCAGTCTGGAGGGAAACACCGGGCAGCTCTAC. Its translation is CASSLEGNTGQLY. The whole CDR3 is CASSLEGNTGQLYF.

This clone has only a few counts. Gene names and germline match the mouse. The CDR3 goes on 1 residue after the read ends, and that part is filled in from the germline J gene. The chain employs TRBV3 and TRBJ2-7; 9 bases are shared with TRBD1. The CDR3 sequence is 14 residues long. Germline V gene data show CDR1 as SNHLY and CDR2 as FYNGKV (reference sequence). The V segment lost 1 base and the J segment 7 bases; nucleotides outside the gene matches: 5. Incomplete CDR3 DNA: TGTGCCAGCAGCTTAGGGGGACAGGGACGGGAACAGTAC. It translates to CASSLGGQGREQY. The entire CDR3 sequence reads CASSLGGQGREQYF.

To note about this clone: Mouse names are used for the genes. Read data end 1 residue before the CDR3 end; the end is taken from the germline J gene. V and J are TRBV13-3 and TRBJ2-1; 8 bases agree with TRBD2. CDR3 length equals 16 residues. Trimming removed 5 bases from V and 6 bases from J; junction bases left unmatched: 13. The germline V gene encodes CDR1 NNHDY and CDR2 SYVADS. This CDR3 is CASSPGGGGRGAEQFF. The DNA read from the CDR3 is TGTGCCAGCAGCCCCGGAGGGGGGGGGCGAGGTGCTGAGCAGTTC.

This clone came up a few times. Gene names are the mouse ones. Coverage ceases 1 residue before the CDR3 finishes, and the germline J gene fills in the end. The rearrangement joins TRBV19 to TRBJ2-1; 10 bases fit TRBD2. Germline loops: CDR1 FNHDT, CDR2 SITEND (reference sequence). This CDR3 has 15 amino acids. The V and J ends lost 5 bases and 4 bases, in that order; junction bases with no gene match: 6. CDR3 sequence reads: CASRLGGGRYAEQFF. The sequenced CDR3 bases are TGTGCCAGCAGACTGGGGGGGGGCAGGTATGCTGAGCAGTTC.

To note about this clone: Germline and genes here are mouse. The CDR3 goes on 1 residue after the read ends, and that part is filled in from the germline J gene. V usage is TRBV19 and J usage is TRBJ2-3; tentatively, D is TRBD2 (7 bases). The CDR3 extends over 16 amino acids. V was cut by 0 bases and J by 0 bases, with 11 bases left in between. The germline gives CDR1 FNHDT, CDR2 SITEND (reference sequence). The CDR3 DNA, read in part, is TGTGCCAGCAGTATAGAGGTGGGGGGCAGTGCAGAAACGCTGTAT. Translation: CASSIEVGGSAETLY. The full CDR3 sequence reads CASSIEVGGSAETLYF.

As regards this clone: Mouse germline and gene names are used. The read terminates 1 residue before the CDR3 end, so the remaining end is supplied by the germline J gene. The gene calls are TRBV19 and TRBJ1-1, with D possibly TRBD1 on 5 matching bases. This CDR3 is 13 amino acids long. The V gene lost 2 bases and the J gene lost 0 bases, with 5 bases spanning the gap. Germline CDR1 and CDR2: FNHDT and SITEND (reference sequence). CDR3 residues: CASSIRANTEVFF. CDR3 bases read: TGTGCCAGCAGTATCAGGGCAAACACAGAAGTCTTC.

Regarding this clone: Gene names follow the mouse nomenclature. The sequence runs out 1 residue before the end of the CDR3; the remainder is reconstructed from the germline J gene. The V and J genes are TRBV16 and TRBJ2-1; 7 nucleotides line up with TRBD1. In germline, CDR1 is SGHSA, CDR2 FRNQAP. The CDR3 covers 12 residues. Trimming removed 9 bases from V and 4 bases from J; junction bases left unmatched: 3. CDR3 DNA, as far as it was read: TGTGCAAGTCGGGACAGATATGCTGAGCAGTTC. Translating it yields CASRDRYAEQF. Given in full, the CDR3 is CASRDRYAEQFF.

Details on this clone: Germline and genes here are mouse. Read data end 1 residue before the CDR3 end; the end is taken from the germline J gene. The J gene is TRBJ1-1, the V gene TRBV20, with a weak D call TRBD1 (5 bases). Germline V gene sequence: CDR1 GFQATS, CDR2 STVNSAI. Between the trimmed V and J ends, which lost 0 bases and 2 bases, there was a span of 7 bases. This CDR3 is built from 13 residues. Here the CDR3 reads CGAREGHNTEVFF. Partial CDR3 DNA: TGTGGTGCTAGGGAAGGACACAACACAGAAGTCTTC.

This clone rates as hyperexpanded. Genes and germline come from the mouse. The CDR3 end lies 1 residue beyond the end of the read and is filled in from the germline J gene. The chain combines TRBV13-3 with TRBJ2-1, with 13 bases fitting TRBD2. V shed 5 bases, J shed 6 bases, and the junction held 8 bases outside the gene matches. This CDR3 has 16 amino acids. The germline V gene has CDR1 NNHDY and CDR2 SYVADS. CDR3 bases read: TGTGCCAGCAGCCCCGGACTGGGGGGGCGAGGTGCTGAGCAGTTC. This encodes CASSPGLGGRGAEQF. The whole CDR3 is CASSPGLGGRGAEQFF.

Concerning this clone itself: Genes and germline come from the mouse. The read comes to an end 1 residue before the CDR3 does, leaving the germline J gene to fill in the end. This chain joins TRBV23 and TRBJ1-1; the DNA was not used to check the table's D call, TRBD1. This CDR3 spans 14 amino acids. CDR1 is KGHTA and CDR2 is FQNQQP in the germline V gene. CDR3 sequence reads: CSSSQKTGNTEVFF. CDR3 bases read: TGCTCCAGCAGTCAAAAGACAGGGAACACAGAAGTCTTC.

About this clone itself: Gene names refer to mouse genes. Coverage ceases 1 residue before the CDR3 finishes, and the germline J gene fills in the end. J is TRBJ1-1 and V is TRBV19; 7 bases line up with TRBD1. Germline assignment: CDR1 FNHDT and CDR2 SITEND (reference sequence). This CDR3 region has 13 residues. J gave up 4 bases and V 4 bases, and 4 bases lay outside the gene matches. CDR3 DNA (partial): TGTGCCAGCAGTTACAGGGGAGGCACAGAAGTCTTC. Amino acid sequence: CASSYRGGTEVF. The whole CDR3 reads CASSYRGGTEVFF. Together with reference TRBV19 and TRBJ1-1, the CDR3 gives the full variable domain: GGIITQTPKFLIGQEGQKLTLKCQQNFNHDTMYWYRQDSGKGLRLIYYSITENDLQKGDLSEGYDASREKKSSFSLTVTSAQKNEMAVFLCASSYRGGTEVFFGKGTRLTVV.

Regarding this clone: The gene symbols are mouse symbols. Sequencing ends 1 residue short of the CDR3 end; the germline J gene provides the rest. The V and J genes are TRBV13-2 and TRBJ1-6, with 11 bases matching TRBD1. TRBJ1-6 is treated as an ORF (open reading frame) with a function not yet certain. The trim removed 3 bases at V and 7 bases at J, leaving 6 bases unmatched. The CDR3 is 16 amino acids. CDR1 is NNHNN and CDR2 is SYGAGS in the germline V gene (reference sequence). The CDR3 spells CASGVPGQGGNSPLYF. The part of the CDR3 DNA that was read is TGTGCCAGCGGTGTCCCGGGACAGGGGGGAAATTCGCCCCTCTAC.

On this clone: Germline and genes: mouse. Sequencing ends 1 residue short of the CDR3 end; the germline J gene provides the rest. J is TRBJ2-5 and V is TRBV26; 9 bases map to TRBD1. J lost 3 bases, V lost 4 bases, and 2 bases had no gene match. This CDR3 has 14 amino acids. Per germline, CDR1 KGHPV and CDR2 FQNQEV (reference sequence). The part of the CDR3 DNA that was read is TGTGCCAGCAGTCCCGGGACAGGGCAAGACACCCAGTAC. As protein: CASSPGTGQDTQY. The entire CDR3 protein is CASSPGTGQDTQYF.

This clone appeared a few times. The genes and germline here are from mouse. The read finishes 1 residue shy of the CDR3 end, and the germline J gene is used to complete it. The chain has TRBV29 and TRBJ2-5; a possible D gene is TRBD1 (6 bases). Germline lookup yields CDR1 MSHET and CDR2 SYDVDS. Trimming removed 6 bases from V and 6 bases from J, with 10 bases in between. The CDR3 contains 12 residues. Partial CDR3 DNA: TGTGCTAGCAGCTCAGGGGTGGACACCCAGTAC. Translating gives CASSSGVDTQY. The entire CDR3 protein is CASSSGVDTQYF. Based on the CDR3 plus reference TRBV29 and TRBJ2-5, the full variable domain is DMKVTQMPRYLIKRMGENVLLECGQDMSHETMYWYRQDPGLGLQLIYISYDVDSNSEGDIPKGYRVSRKKREHFSLILDSAKTNQTSVYFCASSSGVDTQYFGPGTRLLVL.

A remark on this clone: Germline and genes here are mouse. The read is 1 residue too short to cover the CDR3 end, so that end is filled in from the germline J gene. The chain joins TRBV2 to TRBJ1-6; TRBD1 aligns across 8 bases. TRBJ1-6 is an ORF; its function is uncertain. CDR3 length: 16 residues. Per germline, CDR1 LGHNA and CDR2 YSYQKL. Germline trimming cut 2 bases from V and 4 bases from J; bases unmatched to any gene: 4. The CDR3 loop is CASSQQGAAYNSPLYF. CDR3 DNA, as far as it was read: TGTGCCAGCAGCCAACAGGGGGCCGCTTATAATTCGCCCCTCTAC.

A word on this clone: Gene names are the mouse ones. Partial CDR3 DNA: TGTGCCAGCAGTCCGGGACAATCCAACGAAAGATTATTT. Translation gives CASSPGQSNERLF. The whole CDR3 sequence reads CASSPGQSNERLFF. The chain joins TRBV13-1 to TRBJ1-4; TRBD1 is a possible D gene (6 bases). The missing CDR3 end, 1 residue past where the read stops, is filled in from the germline J gene. Germline CDR1 is NSHNY and CDR2 is SYGAGN. The CDR3 totals 14 residues. Trimming pared 4 bases from V and 2 bases from J, leaving 9 bases between.